This entry lists 5 T cell receptor beta chains sequenced from one sample in a study of blood T cell repertoires in COVID-19. Assay: immunoSEQ multiplex PCR; the TCRdb copy retains only in-frame clones and omits some. The table has about 240,000 clones, more than 75% seen once. Material: peripheral blood. The receptors were gathered from a woman older than 75 with COVID-19, enrolled during active disease.

This chain links TRBV12-5 with TRBJ2-3; a weak D match, TRBD2 (5 bases). Per the germline V gene, CDR1 is LGHNT and CDR2 is FRNRAP. The germline V and J ends were trimmed by 4 bases and 4 bases, with 21 bases remaining between them. There are 17 residues in the CDR3. The CDR3 loop is CASGSRRGRRGSDTQYF. The DNA of the CDR3 is TGTGCTAGTGGTTCCCGTCGAGGGCGCCGCGGGTCAGATACGCAGTATTTT.

This chain links TRBV6-1 with TRBJ1-1; 9 nucleotides agree with TRBD1. Germline trimming cut 2 bases from V and 4 bases from J; bases unmatched to any gene: 5. This CDR3 has 15 residues. Germline values: CDR1 MNHNS, CDR2 SASEGT. CDR3 region: CASSEFGTGSTEAFF. CDR3 bases: TGTGCCAGCAGTGAATTTGGGACAGGGAGCACTGAAGCTTTCTTT.

The chain uses TRBV19 and TRBJ1-5; the D gene is possibly TRBD1 (6 bases). In germline, CDR1 is LNHDA, CDR2 SQIVND (reference sequence). V lost 7 bases and J lost 4, with 17 bases in between. CDR3 size: 15 residues. This chain's CDR3 is CASTMGGRGNQPQHF. CDR3 sequence (DNA): TGTGCCAGTACTATGGGTGGGAGGGGGAATCAGCCCCAGCATTTT.

The J gene is TRBJ1-5, the V gene TRBV2, with a possible D match to TRBD1 (5 bases). Trimming left V 6 bases short and J 4 bases short, with 10 bases between. CDR3 length: 13 amino acids. Germline lookup yields CDR1 SNHLY and CDR2 FYNNEI. The CDR3 region is CASRADRNQPQHF. The CDR3 nucleotides read TGTGCCAGCAGAGCCGACAGAAATCAGCCCCAGCATTTT.

This chain uses TRBV5-1 with TRBJ2-3; TRBD1 is a possible D gene (5 bases). Between the trimmed V and J ends, which lost 0 bases and 0 bases, there was a span of 11 bases. CDR3 length equals 16 residues. Germline CDR1 SGHRS, CDR2 YFSETQ. This chain's CDR3 is CASSLAGRGSTDTQYF. The CDR3 DNA sequence: TGCGCCAGCAGCTTGGCCGGAAGGGGAAGCACAGATACGCAGTATTTT. Full variable domain (remainder filled in from reference TRBV5-1 and TRBJ2-3): KAGVTQTPRYLIKTRGQQVTLSCSPISGHRSVSWYQQTPGQGLQFLFEYFSETQRNKGNFPGRFSGRQFSNSRSEMNVSTLELGDSALYLCASSLAGRGSTDTQYFGPGTRLTVL.